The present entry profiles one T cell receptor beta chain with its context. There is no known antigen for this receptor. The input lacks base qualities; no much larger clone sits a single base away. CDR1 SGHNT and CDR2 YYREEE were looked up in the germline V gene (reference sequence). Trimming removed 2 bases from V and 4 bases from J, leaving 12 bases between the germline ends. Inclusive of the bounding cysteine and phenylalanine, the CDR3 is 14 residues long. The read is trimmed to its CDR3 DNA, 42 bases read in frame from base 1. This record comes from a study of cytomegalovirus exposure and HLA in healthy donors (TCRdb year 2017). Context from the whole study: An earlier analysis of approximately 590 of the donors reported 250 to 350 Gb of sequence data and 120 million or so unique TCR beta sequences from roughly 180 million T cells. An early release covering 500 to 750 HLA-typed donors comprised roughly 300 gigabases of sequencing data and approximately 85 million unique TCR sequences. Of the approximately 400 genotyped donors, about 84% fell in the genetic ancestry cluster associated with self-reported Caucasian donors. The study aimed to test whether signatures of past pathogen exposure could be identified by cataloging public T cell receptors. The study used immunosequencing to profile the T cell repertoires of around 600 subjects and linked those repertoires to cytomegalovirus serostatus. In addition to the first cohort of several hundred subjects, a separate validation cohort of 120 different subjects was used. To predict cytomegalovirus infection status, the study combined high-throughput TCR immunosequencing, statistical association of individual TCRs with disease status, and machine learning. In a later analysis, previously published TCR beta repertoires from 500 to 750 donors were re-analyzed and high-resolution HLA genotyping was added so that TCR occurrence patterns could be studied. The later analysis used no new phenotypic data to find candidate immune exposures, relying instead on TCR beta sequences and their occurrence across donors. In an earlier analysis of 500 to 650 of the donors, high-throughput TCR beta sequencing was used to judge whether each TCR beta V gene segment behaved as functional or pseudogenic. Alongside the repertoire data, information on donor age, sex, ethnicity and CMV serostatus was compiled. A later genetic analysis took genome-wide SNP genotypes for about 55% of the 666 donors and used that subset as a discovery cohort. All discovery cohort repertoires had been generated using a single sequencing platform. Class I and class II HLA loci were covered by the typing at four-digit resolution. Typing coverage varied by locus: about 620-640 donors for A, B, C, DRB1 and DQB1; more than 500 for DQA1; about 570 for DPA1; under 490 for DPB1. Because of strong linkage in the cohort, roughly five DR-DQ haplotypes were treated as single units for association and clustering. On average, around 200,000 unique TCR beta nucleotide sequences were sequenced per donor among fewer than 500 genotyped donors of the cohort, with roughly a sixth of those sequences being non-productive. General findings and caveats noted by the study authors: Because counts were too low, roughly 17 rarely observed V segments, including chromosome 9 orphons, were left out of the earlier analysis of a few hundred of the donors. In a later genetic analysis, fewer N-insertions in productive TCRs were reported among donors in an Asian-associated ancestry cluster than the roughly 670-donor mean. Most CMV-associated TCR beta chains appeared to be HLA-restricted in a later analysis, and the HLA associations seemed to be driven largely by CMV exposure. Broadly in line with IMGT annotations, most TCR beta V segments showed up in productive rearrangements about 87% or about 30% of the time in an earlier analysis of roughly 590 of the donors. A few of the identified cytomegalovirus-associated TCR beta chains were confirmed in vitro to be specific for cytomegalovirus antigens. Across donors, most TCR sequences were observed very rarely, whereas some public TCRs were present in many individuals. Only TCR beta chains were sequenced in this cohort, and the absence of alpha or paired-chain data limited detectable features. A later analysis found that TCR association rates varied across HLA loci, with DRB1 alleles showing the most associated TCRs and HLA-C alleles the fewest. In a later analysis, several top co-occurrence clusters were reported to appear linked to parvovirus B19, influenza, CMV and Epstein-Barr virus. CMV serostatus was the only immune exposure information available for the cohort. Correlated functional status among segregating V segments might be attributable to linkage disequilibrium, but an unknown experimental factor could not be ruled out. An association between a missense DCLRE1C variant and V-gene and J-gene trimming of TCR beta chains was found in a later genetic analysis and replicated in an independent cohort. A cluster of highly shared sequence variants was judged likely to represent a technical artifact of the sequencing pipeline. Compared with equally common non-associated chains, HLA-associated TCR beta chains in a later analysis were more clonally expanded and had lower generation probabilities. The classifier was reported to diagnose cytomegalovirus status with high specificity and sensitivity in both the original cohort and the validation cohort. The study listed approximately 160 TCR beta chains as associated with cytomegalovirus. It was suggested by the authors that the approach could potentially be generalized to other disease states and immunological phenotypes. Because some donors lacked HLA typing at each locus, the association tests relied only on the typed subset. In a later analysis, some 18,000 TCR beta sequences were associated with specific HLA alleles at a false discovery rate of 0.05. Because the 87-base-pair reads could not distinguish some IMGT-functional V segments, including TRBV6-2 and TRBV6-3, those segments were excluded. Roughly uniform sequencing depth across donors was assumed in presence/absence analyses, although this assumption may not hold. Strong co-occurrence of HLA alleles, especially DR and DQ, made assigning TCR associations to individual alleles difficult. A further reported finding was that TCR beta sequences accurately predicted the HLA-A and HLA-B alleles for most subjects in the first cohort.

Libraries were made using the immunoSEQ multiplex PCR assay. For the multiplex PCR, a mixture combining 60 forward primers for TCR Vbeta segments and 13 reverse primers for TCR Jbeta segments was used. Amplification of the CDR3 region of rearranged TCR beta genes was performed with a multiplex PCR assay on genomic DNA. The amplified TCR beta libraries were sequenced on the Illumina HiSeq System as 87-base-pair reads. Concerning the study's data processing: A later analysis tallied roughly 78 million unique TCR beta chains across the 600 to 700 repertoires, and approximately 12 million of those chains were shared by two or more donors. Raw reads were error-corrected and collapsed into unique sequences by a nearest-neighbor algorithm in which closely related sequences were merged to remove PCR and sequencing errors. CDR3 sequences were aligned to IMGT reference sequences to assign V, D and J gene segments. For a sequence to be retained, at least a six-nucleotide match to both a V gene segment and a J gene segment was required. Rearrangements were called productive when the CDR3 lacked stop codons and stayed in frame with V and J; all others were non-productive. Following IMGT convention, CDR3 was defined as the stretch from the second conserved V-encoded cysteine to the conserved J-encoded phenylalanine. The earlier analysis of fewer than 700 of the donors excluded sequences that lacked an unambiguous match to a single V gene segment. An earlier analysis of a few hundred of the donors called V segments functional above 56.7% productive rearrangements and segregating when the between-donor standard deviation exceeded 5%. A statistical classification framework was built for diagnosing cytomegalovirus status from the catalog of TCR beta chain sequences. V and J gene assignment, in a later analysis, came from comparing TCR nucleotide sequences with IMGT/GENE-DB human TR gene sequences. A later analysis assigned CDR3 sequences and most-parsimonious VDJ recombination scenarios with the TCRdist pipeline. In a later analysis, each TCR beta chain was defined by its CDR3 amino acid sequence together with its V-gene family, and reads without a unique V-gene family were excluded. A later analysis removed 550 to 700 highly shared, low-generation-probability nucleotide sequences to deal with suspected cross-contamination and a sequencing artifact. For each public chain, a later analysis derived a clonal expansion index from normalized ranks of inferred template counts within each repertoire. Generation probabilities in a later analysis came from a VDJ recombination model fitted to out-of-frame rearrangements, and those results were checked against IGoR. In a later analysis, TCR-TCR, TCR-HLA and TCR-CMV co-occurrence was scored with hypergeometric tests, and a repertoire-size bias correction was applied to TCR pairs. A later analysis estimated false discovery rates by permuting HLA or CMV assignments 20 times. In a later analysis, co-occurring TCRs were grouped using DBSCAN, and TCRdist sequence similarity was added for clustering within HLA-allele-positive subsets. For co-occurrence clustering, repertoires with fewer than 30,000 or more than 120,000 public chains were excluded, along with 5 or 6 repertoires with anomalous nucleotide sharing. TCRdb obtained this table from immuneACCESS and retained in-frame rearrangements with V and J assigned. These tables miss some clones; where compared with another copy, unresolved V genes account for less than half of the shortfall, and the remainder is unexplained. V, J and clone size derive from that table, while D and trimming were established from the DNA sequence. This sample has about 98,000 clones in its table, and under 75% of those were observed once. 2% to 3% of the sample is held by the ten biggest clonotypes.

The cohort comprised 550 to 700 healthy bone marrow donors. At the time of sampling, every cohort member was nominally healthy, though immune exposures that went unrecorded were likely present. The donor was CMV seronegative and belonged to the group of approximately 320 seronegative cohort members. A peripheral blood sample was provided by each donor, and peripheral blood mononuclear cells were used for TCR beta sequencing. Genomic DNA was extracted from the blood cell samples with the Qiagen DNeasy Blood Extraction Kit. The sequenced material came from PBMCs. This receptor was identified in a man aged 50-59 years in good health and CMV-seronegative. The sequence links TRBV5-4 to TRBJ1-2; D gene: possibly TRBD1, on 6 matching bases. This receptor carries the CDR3 CASSFHRASYGYTF. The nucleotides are TGTGCCAGCAGCTTCCACAGGGCTAGCTATGGCTACACCTTC.